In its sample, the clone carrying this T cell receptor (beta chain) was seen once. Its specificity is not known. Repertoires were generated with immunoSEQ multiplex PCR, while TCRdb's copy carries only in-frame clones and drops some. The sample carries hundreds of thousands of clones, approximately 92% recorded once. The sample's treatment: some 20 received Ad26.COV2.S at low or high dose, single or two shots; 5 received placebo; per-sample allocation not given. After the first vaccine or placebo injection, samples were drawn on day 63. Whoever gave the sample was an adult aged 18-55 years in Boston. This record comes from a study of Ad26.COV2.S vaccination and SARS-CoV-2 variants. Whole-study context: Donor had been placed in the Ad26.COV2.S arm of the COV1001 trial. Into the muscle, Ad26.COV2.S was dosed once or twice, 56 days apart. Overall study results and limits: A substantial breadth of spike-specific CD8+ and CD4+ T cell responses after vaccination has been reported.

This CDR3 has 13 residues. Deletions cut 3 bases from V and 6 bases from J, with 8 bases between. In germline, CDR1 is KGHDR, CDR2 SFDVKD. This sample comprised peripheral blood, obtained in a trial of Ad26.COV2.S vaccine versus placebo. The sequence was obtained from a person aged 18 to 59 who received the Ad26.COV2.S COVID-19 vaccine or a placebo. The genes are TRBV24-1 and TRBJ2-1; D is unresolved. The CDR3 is CATSDTNSNEQFF. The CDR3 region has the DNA TGTGCCACCAGTGATACTAACAGCAATGAGCAGTTCTTC.